This entry describes one T cell receptor (beta chain). The V gene lost 4 bases and the J gene lost 5 bases, with 15 bases spanning the gap. This CDR3 has 15 residues. The germline V gene encodes CDR1 MNHEY and CDR2 SMNVEV (reference sequence). Ipilimumab, 1 mg/kg, started 14 to 28 days after autologous transplant. This sample is part of a study of ipilimumab plus nivolumab after autologous stem cell transplantation. The table came from immunoSEQ multiplex PCR; TCRdb's copy has only in-frame clones and leaves some out. This repertoire shows roughly 16,000 clones, approximately 82% found once; its top ten account for about 21%.

This specimen was PBMCs, taken in a trial of ipilimumab plus nivolumab as post-transplant consolidation. V is TRBV27 and J is TRBJ2-1; D gene ambiguous. The clonotype comes from a male donor with diffuse large B-cell lymphoma. Written as DNA, the CDR3 is TGTGCCAGCAGTTCCCCGTGGCGGTCCAACAATGAGCAGTTCTTC. Encoded protein: CASSSPWRSNNEQFF.